Presented here are 2 T cell receptor beta chains from one specimen sequenced in a study of T cells in Graves' hyperthyroidism and ophthalmopathy. Template material for amplifying TCR beta CDR3 regions consisted of RNA transcripts. When the TCR CDR3 underwent first-round RT-PCR, the HTBI primer set was used. From the multiplex PCR reads, TCRdb called clonotypes with MiXCR, one entry per CDR3 protein. The profile covers hundreds of thousands of distinct CDR3 sequences, with roughly 32% appearing a single time and around 32% taken by the ten largest. The sample consisted of blood. The origin of the receptors is a woman aged 40 to 55 with Graves' hyperthyroidism.

V usage is TRBV25-1 and J usage is TRBJ2-6, with D maybe TRBD2 (6 bases). Germline V gives CDR1 MGHDK, CDR2 SYGVNS. V dropped 5 bases and J dropped 3 bases, with 17 bases sitting between them. The CDR3 runs to 17 residues. The CDR3 DNA reads TGTGCCAGCAGTTTCGGGGGTATTTCAAATGGGGCCAACGTCCTGACTTTC. This codes for CASSFGGISNGANVLTF.

About this clonotype itself: The junction does not match germline at one end; this may be a read error. The chain couples TRBV6-1 to TRBJ1-6, with TRBD1 as a possible D gene (5 bases). Germline V lookup: CDR1 MNHNS, CDR2 SASEGT. The CDR3 totals 13 residues. The CDR3 is CASRETNDSPLHF. The DNA for the CDR3 is TGTGCTAGCAGGGAAACCAATGATTCACCCCTCCACTTT.